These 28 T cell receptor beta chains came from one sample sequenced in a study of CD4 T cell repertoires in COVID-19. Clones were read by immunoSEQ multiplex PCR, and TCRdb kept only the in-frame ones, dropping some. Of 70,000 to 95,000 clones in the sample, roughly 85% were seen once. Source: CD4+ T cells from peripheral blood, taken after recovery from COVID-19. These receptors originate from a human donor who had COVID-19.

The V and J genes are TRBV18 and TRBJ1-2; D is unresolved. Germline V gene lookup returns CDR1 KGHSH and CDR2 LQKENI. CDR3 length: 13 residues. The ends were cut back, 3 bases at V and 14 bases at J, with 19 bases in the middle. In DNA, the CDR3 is TGTGCCAGCTCACCCGTTCCCGGGCCCTCAGAGACCTTC. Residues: CASSPVPGPSETF.

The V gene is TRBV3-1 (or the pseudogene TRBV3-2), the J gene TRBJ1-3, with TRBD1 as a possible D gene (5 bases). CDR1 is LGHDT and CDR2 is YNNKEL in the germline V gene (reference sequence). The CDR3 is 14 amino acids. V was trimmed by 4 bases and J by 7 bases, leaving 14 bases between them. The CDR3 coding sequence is TGTGCCAGCAGCCCCCCGGCCGGGGGGAACACCATATATTTT. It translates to CASSPPAGGNTIYF.

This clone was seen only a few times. The CDR3 DNA reads as TGTGCTAGTGGTTTGAAAGGCGGTTATTCACCCCTCCACTTT. It specifies CASGLKGGYSPLHF. The chain uses TRBV12-5 and TRBJ1-6; D is undetermined. Germline V gene sequence: CDR1 LGHNT, CDR2 FRNRAP. V was clipped by 2 bases and J by 8 bases, with 10 bases between them. The CDR3 has 14 residues. Together with reference TRBV12-5 and TRBJ1-6, the CDR3 gives the full variable domain: DARVTQTPRHKVTEMGQEVTMRCQPILGHNTVFWYRQTMMQGLELLAYFRNRAPLDDSGMPKDRFSAEMPDATLATLKIQPSEPRDSAVYFCASGLKGGYSPLHFGNGTRLTVT.

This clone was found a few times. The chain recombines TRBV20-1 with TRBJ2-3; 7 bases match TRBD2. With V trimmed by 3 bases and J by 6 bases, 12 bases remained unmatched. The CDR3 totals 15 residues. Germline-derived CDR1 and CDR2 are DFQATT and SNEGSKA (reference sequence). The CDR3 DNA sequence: TGCAGTGCTAGTAGTCGGGTAGGGAGGGAGGATACGCAGTATTTT. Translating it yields CSASSRVGREDTQYF.

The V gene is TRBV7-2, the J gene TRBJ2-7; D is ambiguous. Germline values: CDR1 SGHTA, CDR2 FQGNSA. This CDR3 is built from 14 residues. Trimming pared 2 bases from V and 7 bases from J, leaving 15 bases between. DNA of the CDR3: TGTGCCAGCAGCTTAAGAAACGGAGTTGGAGAGCAGTACTTC. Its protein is CASSLRNGVGEQYF.

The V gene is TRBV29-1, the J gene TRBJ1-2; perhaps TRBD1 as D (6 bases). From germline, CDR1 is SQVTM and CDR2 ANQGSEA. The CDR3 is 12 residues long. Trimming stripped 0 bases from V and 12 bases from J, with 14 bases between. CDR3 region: CSVEDIGGFDTF. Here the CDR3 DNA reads TGCAGCGTTGAAGATATAGGGGGGTTCGACACCTTC.

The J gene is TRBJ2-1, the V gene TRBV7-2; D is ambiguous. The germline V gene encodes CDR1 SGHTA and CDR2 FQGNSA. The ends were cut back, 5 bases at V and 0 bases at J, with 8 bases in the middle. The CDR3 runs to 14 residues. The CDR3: CASSTRASYNEQFF. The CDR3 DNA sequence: TGTGCCAGCAGCACCCGGGCCTCCTACAATGAGCAGTTCTTC.

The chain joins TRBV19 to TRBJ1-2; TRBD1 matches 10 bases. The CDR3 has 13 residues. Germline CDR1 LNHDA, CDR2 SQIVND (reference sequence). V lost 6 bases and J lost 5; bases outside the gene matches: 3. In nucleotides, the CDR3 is TGTGCCAGTAGACCGGGACAGGGGTATGGCTACACCTTC. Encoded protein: CASRPGQGYGYTF.

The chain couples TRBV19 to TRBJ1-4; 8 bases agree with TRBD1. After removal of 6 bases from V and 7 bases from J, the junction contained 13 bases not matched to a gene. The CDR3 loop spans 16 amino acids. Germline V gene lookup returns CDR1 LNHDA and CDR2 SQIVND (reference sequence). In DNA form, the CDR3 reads TGTGCCAGTAGCATCGGTTCCACAGGGGGAAGTGAAAAACTGTTTTTT. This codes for CASSIGSTGGSEKLFF. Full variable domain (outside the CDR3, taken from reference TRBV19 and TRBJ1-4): DGGITQSPKYLFRKEGQNVTLSCEQNLNHDAMYWYRQDPGQGLRLIYYSQIVNDFQKGDIAEGYSVSREKKESFPLTVTSAQKNPTAFYLCASSIGSTGGSEKLFFGSGTQLSVL.

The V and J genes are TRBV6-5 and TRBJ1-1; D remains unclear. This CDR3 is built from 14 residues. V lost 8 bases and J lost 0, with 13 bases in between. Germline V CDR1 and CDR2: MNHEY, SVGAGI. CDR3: CASGSLTVNTEAFF. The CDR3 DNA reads TGTGCCAGCGGATCCCTTACAGTGAACACTGAAGCTTTCTTT.

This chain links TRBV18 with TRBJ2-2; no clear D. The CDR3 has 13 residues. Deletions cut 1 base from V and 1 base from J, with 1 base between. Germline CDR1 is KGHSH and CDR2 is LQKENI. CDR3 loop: CASSPRNTGELFF. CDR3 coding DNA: TGTGCCAGCTCACCACGGAACACCGGGGAGCTGTTTTTT.

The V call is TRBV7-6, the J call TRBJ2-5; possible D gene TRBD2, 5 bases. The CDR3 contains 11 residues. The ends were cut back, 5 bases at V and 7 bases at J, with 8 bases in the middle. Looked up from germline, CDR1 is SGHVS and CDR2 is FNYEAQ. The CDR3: CASSLEGTQYF. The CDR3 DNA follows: TGTGCCAGCAGCCTAGAGGGGACCCAGTACTTC.

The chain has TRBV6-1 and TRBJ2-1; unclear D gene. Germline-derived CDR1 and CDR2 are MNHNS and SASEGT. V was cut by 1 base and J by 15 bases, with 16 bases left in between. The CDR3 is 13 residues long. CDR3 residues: CASSEEWNSKGFF. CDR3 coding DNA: TGTGCCAGCAGTGAAGAATGGAACAGCAAGGGGTTCTTC.

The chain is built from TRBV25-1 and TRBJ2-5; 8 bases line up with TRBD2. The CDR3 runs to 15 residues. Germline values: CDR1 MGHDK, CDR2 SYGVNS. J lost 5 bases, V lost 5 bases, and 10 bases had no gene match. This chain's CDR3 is CASSRSAGGPETQYF. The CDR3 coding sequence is TGTGCCAGCAGTCGTTCGGCGGGGGGTCCGGAGACCCAGTACTTC.

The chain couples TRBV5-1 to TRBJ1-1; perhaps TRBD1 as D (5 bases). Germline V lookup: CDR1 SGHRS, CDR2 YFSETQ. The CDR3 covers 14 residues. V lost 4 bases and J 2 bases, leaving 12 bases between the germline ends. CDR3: CASSPDTINTEAFF. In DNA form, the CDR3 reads TGCGCCAGCAGCCCGGACACCATCAACACTGAAGCTTTCTTT.

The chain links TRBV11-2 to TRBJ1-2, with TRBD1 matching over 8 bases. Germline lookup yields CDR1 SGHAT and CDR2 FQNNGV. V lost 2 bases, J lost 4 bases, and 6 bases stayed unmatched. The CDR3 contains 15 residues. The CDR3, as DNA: TGTGCCAGCAGCTTACTTCGGACAGGGATCTATGGCTACACCTTC. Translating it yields CASSLLRTGIYGYTF.

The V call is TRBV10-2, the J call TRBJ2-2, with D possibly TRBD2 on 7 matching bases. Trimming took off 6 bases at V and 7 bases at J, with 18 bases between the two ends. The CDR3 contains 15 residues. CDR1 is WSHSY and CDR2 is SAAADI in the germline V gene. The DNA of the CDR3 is TGCGCCAGCAGCCTAGGGGGGGCCCGTAGCGGGGAGCTGTTTTTT. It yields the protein CASSLGGARSGELFF.

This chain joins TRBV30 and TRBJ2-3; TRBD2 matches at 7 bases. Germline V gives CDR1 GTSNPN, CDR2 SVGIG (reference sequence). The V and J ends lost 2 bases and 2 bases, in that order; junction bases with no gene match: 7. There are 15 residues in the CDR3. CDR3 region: CAWSSGGTNTDTQYF. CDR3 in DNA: TGTGCCTGGAGTAGCGGCGGGACTAACACAGATACGCAGTATTTT. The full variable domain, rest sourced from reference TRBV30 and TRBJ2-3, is SQTIHQWPATLVQPVGSPLSLECTVEGTSNPNLYWYRQAAGRGLQLLFYSVGIGQISSEVPQNLSASRPQDRQFILSSKKLLLSDSGFYLCAWSSGGTNTDTQYFGPGTRLTVL.

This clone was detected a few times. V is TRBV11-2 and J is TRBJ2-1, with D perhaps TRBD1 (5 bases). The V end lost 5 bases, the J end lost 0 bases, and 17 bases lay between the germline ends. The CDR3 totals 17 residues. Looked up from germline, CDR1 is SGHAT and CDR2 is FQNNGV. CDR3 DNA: TGTGCCAGCAGCCCAGGGTCGTTTCCGAGCTCCTACAATGAGCAGTTCTTC. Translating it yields CASSPGSFPSSYNEQFF.

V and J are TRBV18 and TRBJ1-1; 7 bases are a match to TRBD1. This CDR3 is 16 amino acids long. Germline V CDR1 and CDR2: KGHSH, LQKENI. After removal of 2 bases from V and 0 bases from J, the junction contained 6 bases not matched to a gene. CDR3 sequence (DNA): TGTGCCAGCTCACCATTGACAGGGAACATGAACACTGAAGCTTTCTTT. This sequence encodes CASSPLTGNMNTEAFF.

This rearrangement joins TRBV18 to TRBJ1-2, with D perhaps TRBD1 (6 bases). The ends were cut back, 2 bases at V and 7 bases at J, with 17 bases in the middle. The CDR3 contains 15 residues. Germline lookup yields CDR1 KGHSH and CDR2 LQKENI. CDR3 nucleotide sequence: TGTGCCAGCTCACCAAATCGTGAAGGGGGGACTGGCTACACCTTC. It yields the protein CASSPNREGGTGYTF.

The CDR3 sequence: CASSESGDTSPLHF. CDR3 in DNA: TGCGCCAGCAGTGAGTCAGGGGACACCTCACCCCTCCACTTT. The J gene is TRBJ1-6, the V gene TRBV10-1; TRBD1 might be the D (6 bases). Germline V lookup: CDR1 WNHNN, CDR2 SYGVQD (reference sequence). Trimming pared 0 bases from V and 10 bases from J, leaving 10 bases between. This CDR3 contains 14 residues.

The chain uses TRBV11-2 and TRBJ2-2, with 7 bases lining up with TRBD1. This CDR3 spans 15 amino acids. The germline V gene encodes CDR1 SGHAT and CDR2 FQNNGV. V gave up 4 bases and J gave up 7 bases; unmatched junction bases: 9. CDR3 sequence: CASSSLDRVGGELFF. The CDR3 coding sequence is TGTGCCAGCAGCTCCCTTGACAGGGTAGGCGGGGAGCTGTTTTTT.

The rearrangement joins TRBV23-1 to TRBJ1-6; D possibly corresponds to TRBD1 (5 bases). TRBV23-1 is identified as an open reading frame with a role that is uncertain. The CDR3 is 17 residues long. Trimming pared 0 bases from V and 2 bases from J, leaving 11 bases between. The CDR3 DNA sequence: TGCGCCAGCAGTCAATCAGGCAGGGACCCCTATAATTCACCCCTCCACTTT. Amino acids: CASSQSGRDPYNSPLHF.

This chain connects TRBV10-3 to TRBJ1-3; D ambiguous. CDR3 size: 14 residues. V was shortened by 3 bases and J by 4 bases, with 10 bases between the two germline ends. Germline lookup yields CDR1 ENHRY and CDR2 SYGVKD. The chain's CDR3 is CAISEVGAGNTIYF. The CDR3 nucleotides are TGTGCCATCAGTGAAGTAGGTGCCGGAAACACCATATATTTT.

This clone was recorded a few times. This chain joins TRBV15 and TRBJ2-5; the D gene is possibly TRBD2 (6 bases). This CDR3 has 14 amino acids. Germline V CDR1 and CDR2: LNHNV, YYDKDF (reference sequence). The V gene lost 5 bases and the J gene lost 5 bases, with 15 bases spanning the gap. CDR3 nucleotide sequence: TGTGCCACCAGCTTGGGGGGTACGGGGGAGACCCAGTACTTC. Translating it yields CATSLGGTGETQYF.

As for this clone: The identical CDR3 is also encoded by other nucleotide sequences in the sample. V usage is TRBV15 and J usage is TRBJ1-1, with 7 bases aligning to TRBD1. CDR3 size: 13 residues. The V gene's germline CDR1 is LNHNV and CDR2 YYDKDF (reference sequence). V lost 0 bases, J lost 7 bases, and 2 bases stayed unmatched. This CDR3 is CATSRDGDSEAFF. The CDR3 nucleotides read TGTGCCACCAGCAGAGATGGGGACAGTGAAGCTTTCTTT.

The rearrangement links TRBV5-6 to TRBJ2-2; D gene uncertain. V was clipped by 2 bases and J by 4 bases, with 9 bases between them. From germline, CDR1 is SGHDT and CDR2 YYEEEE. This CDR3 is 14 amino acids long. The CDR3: CASSFDGRTGELFF. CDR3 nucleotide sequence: TGTGCCAGCAGCTTTGATGGGCGCACCGGGGAGCTGTTTTTT.